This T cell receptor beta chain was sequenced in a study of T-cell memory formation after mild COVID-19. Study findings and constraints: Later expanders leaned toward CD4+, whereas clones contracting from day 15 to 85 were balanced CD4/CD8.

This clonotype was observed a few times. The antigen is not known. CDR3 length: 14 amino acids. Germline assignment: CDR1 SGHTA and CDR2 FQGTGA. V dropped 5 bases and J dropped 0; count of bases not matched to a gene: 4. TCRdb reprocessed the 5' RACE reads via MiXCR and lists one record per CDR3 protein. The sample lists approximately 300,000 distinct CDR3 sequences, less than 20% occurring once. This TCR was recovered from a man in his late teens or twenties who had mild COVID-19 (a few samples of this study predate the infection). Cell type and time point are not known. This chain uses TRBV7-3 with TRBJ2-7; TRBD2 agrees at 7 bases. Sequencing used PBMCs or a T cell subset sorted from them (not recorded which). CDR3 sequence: CASSASGSSYEQYF. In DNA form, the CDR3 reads TGTGCCAGCAGCGCTAGCGGCAGCTCCTACGAGCAGTACTTC.